The 9 T cell receptor beta chains reported below all come from one sample, sequenced in a study of cytomegalovirus exposure and HLA in healthy donors. It was with 60 Vbeta and 13 Jbeta primers that the PCR ran. This table comes from immunoSEQ multiplex PCR, and its TCRdb copy is limited to in-frame clones, with some not included. The sample includes around 64,000 clones, 85% seen only once; the top ten take around 10%. The sample was PBMCs. The receptors were sampled from a female donor in good health and CMV-seronegative.

V gene TRBV5-1 combines with J gene TRBJ1-2, with D unclear. V dropped 4 bases and J dropped 6 bases, with 13 bases sitting between them. The CDR3 is 13 amino acids. The germline V gene has CDR1 SGHRS and CDR2 YFSETQ. The CDR3 DNA reads as TGCGCCAGCAGCCCGACGGTCGCGGATGGCTACACCTTC. Its protein is CASSPTVADGYTF.

V and J are TRBV27 and TRBJ1-2; TRBD1 might be the D (5 bases). V gave up 7 bases and J gave up 5 bases, with 17 bases separating them. Germline CDR1 MNHEY, CDR2 SMNVEV (reference sequence). The CDR3 consists of 14 residues. Here the CDR3 reads CASNTGGRGYGYTF. The CDR3 coding sequence is TGTGCCAGCAACACCGGGGGGAGAGGTTATGGCTACACCTTC.

V usage is TRBV7-6 and J usage is TRBJ1-5; D is unclear. Germline V gives CDR1 SGHVS, CDR2 FNYEAQ. V lost 4 bases and J lost 5, with 9 bases in between. The CDR3 has 13 residues. CDR3 DNA: TGTGCCAGCAGCTCCCCTCCGGATCAGCCCCAGCATTTT. Translating gives CASSSPPDQPQHF. The full variable domain, its missing parts supplied by reference TRBV7-6 and TRBJ1-5, is GAGVSQSPRYKVTKRGQDVALRCDPISGHVSLYWYRQALGQGPEFLTYFNYEAQQDKSGLPNDRFSAERPEGSISTLTIQRTEQRDSAMYRCASSSPPDQPQHFGDGTRLSIL.

This chain connects TRBV4-2 to TRBJ2-7; 10 bases are a match to TRBD2. The CDR3 runs to 15 residues. V lost 1 base to trimming and J lost 5 bases; unmatched junction nucleotides: 5. The V gene's germline CDR1 is LGHNA and CDR2 YNFKEQ. This chain's CDR3 is CASSQGLAGDHEQYF. The CDR3 region has the DNA TGTGCCAGCAGCCAAGGTCTAGCGGGAGACCACGAGCAGTACTTC.

CDR3 coding DNA: TGCGCCAGCAGCCAAGATAGGGCCTCCCGGAGCGGTAATGAAAAACTGTTTTTT. Encoded protein: CASSQDRASRSGNEKLFF. The chain links TRBV4-3 to TRBJ1-4; D not resolved. V lost 0 bases and J lost 4, with 18 bases in between. Germline CDR1 is LGHNA and CDR2 is YSLEER. The CDR3 consists of 18 residues.

This clone is a singleton in its sample. The chain joins TRBV9 to TRBJ2-2; tentatively, D is TRBD1 (6 bases). CDR1 and CDR2 (germline): SGDLS, YYNGEE. Trimming stripped 4 bases from V and 0 bases from J, with 10 bases between. CDR3 size: 15 residues. CDR3: CASSPGTSNTGELFF. The CDR3 DNA reads as TGTGCCAGCAGCCCCGGGACATCGAACACCGGGGAGCTGTTTTTT.

A few counts support this clone. The chain couples TRBV7-2 to TRBJ2-5; 12 bases map to TRBD2. Germline values: CDR1 SGHTA, CDR2 FQGNSA. The CDR3 sequence is 17 residues long. Losses at the gene ends were 3 bases for V and 3 bases for J; bases not matched to a gene: 8. This CDR3 is CASSLTLLAGGKETQYF. In nucleotides, the CDR3 is TGTGCCAGCAGCTTGACCCTACTAGCGGGGGGAAAAGAGACCCAGTACTTC.

The chain recombines TRBV5-1 with TRBJ2-7; TRBD2 might be the D (5 bases). The CDR3 runs to 16 residues. V lost 0 bases and J 7 bases, leaving 20 bases between the germline ends. Germline CDR1 and CDR2: SGHRS and YFSETQ. The CDR3 DNA is TGCGCCAGCAGCTTGGCCTCAGGCCTTTCTAGGAGGGAGCAGTACTTC. It encodes CASSLASGLSRREQYF.

The V and J genes are TRBV5-1 and TRBJ1-3, with D perhaps matching TRBD1 (6 bases). CDR3 length: 15 amino acids. Germline assignment: CDR1 SGHRS and CDR2 YFSETQ. V shed 2 bases and J shed 0 bases, with 9 bases lying between them. This CDR3 is CASSLGDTSGNTIYF. Here the CDR3 DNA reads TGCGCCAGCAGCTTAGGGGACACCTCTGGAAACACCATATATTTT. Full variable domain (outside the CDR3, taken from reference TRBV5-1 and TRBJ1-3): KAGVTQTPRYLIKTRGQQVTLSCSPISGHRSVSWYQQTPGQGLQFLFEYFSETQRNKGNFPGRFSGRQFSNSRSEMNVSTLELGDSALYLCASSLGDTSGNTIYFGEGSWLTVV.